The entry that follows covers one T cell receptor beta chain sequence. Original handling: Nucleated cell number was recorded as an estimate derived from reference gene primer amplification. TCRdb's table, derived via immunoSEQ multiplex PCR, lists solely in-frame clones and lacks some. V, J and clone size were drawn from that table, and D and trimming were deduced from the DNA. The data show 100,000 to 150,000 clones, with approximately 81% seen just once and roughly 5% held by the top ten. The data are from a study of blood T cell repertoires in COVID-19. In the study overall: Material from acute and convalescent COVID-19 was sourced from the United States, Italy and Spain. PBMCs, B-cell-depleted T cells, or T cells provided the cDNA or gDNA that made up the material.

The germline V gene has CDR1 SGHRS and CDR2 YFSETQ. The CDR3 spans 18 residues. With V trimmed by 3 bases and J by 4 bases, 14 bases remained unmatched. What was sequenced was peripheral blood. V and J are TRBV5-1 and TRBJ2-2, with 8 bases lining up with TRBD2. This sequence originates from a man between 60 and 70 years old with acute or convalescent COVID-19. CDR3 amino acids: CASSSRGGGPRVTGELFF. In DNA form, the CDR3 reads TGCGCCAGCAGCTCCCGCGGCGGGGGGCCTCGAGTCACCGGGGAGCTGTTTTTT.